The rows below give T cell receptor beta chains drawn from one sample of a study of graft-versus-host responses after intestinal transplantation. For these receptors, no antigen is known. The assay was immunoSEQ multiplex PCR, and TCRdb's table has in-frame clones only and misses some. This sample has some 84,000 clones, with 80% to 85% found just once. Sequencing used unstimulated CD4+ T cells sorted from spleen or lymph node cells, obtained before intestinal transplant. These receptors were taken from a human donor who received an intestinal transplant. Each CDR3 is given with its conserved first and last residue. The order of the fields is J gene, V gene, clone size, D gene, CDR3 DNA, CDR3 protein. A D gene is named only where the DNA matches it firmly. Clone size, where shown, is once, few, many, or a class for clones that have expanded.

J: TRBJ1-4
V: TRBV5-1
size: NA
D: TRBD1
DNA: TGCGCCAGCAGCCCGGGACAGGGATTATTTAATGAAAAACTGTTTTTT
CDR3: CASSPGQGLFNEKLFF

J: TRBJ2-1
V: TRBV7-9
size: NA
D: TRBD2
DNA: TGTGCCAGCAGCTTTACGCCGGGACTAGCGGGACTGTACAATGAGCAGTTCTTC
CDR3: CASSFTPGLAGLYNEQFF

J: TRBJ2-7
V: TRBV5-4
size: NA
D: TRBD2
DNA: TGTGCCAGCAGCTTGGGTAGCGGGGGGACTTACTACGAGCAGTACTTC
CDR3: CASSLGSGGTYYEQYF

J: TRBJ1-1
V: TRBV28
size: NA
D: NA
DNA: TGTGCCAGCAGTTTTCAGATCGGGACTCGAGGAGACGCTTTCTTT
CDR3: CASSFQIGTRGDAFF

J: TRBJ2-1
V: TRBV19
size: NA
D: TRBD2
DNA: TGTGCCAGTAGTTATAGCGGGGCCCCCCCCCATAATGAGCAGTTCTTC
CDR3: CASSYSGAPPHNEQFF

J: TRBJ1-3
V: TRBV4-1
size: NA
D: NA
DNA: TGCGCCAGCAGCCAGGGGGCATTCTCTGGAAACACCATATATTTT
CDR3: CASSQGAFSGNTIYF

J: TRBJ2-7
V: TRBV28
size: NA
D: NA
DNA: TGTGCCAGCGCTGGTAGTTACGAGCAGTACTTC
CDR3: CASAGSYEQYF

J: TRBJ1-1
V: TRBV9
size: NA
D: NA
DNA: TGTGCCAGCAGAGCTTTGGACACTGAAGCTTTCTTT
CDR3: CASRALDTEAFF

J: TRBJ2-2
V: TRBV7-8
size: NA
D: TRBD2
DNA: TGTGCCAGCAGCCCAAAGCGGGATTATGACACCGGGGAGCTGTTTTTT
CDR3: CASSPKRDYDTGELFF

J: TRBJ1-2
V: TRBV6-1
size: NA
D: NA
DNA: TGTGCCAGCAGTCAGACACCTGCGAAAGGCTACACCTTC
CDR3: CASSQTPAKGYTF

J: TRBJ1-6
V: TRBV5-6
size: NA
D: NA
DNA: TGTGCCAGCAGCTTGGGAAGTGACGGGTTTTATAATTCACCCCTCCACTTT
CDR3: CASSLGSDGFYNSPLHF

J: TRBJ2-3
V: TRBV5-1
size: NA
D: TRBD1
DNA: TGCGCCAGCAGCTGGGGACAGGGGGCTGGAGATACGCAGTATTTT
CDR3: CASSWGQGAGDTQYF

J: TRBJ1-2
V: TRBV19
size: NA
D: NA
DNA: TGTGCCAGTAGTAGGGCCAGCCGTAACTATGGCTACACCTTC
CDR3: CASSRASRNYGYTF

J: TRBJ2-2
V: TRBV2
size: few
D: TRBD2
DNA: TGTGCCAGCAGTGTGCGGGGGGTGGTCACCGGGGAGCTGTTTTTT
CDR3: CASSVRGVVTGELFF

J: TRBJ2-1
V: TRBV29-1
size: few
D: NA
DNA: TGCAGCGTTGCCCCCGGGGAGGGGGACTACGGTGAGCAGTTCTTC
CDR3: CSVAPGEGDYGEQFF

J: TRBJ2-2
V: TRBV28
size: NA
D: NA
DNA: TGTGCCAGCAGTTTATGGTGGCAGGAGAACACCGGGGAGCTGTTTTTT
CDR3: CASSLWWQENTGELFF

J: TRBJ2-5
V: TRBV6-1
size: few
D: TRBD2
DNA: TGTGCCAGCAGTGAAGTGACAGCGGGGGGGAGAGAGACCCAGTACTTC
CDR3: CASSEVTAGGRETQYF

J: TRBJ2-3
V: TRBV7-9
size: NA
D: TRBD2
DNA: TGTGCCAGCAGCTCACGTATTAGCGGGGTGGGCACAGATACGCAGTATTTT
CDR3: CASSSRISGVGTDTQYF

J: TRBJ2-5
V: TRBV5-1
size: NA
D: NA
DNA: TGCGCCAGCAGCCTTTCCCGAGAGACCCAGTACTTC
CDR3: CASSLSRETQYF

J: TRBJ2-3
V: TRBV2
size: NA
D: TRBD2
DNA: TGTGCCAGGACGGGGACTACCTCTACAGATACGCAGTATTTT
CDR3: CARTGTTSTDTQYF

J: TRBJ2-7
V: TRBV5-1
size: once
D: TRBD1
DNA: TGCGCCAGCAGCAGCTGGACAGGGGCCGAGCAGTACTTC
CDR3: CASSSWTGAEQYF

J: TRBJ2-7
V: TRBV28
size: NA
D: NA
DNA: TGTGCCAGCGGGGCCCCCTACGAGCAGTACTTC
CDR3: CASGAPYEQYF

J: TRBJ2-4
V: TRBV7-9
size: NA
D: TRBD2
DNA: TGTGCCAGCAGCGGGGGACTAGCGGGAGCCAAAAACATTCAGTACTTC
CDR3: CASSGGLAGAKNIQYF

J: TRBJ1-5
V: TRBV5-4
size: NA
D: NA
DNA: TGTGCCAGCAGCTTGAACGGGGGTGCTCAGCCCCAGCATTTT
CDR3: CASSLNGGAQPQHF

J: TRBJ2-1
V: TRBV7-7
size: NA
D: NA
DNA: TGTGCCAGCAGCCCCCGCGGAGGGAGAGGGCTTTCCTACAATGAGCAGTTCTTC
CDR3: CASSPRGGRGLSYNEQFF

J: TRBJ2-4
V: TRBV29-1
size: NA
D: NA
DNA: TGCAGCGTTAAGGGGAACATTCAGTACTTC
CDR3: CSVKGNIQYF

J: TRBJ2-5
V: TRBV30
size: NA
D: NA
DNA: TGTGCCTGGAGTCCAGGGGTGGGGACCCAGTACTTC
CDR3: CAWSPGVGTQYF

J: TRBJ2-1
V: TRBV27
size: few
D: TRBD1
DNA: TGTGCCAGCACCGCACGACAGGGGGGGGACAATGAGCAGTTCTTC
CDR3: CASTARQGGDNEQFF

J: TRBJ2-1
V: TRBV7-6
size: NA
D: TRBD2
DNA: TGTGCCAGCAGCCTAAATCCGGGGGGATACAATGAGCAGTTCTTC
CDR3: CASSLNPGGYNEQFF

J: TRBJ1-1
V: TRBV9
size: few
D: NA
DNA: TGTGCCAGCAGCGTACAACAGATGAACACTGAAGCTTTCTTT
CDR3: CASSVQQMNTEAFF

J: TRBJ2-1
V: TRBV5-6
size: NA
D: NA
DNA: TGTGCCAGCAGCTTGGGGCGGACAGACAATGAGCAGTTCTTC
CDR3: CASSLGRTDNEQFF

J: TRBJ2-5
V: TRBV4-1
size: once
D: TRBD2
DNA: TGCGCCAGCAGCCCCCACGGGGGGGCTGGTGAGACCCAGTACTTC
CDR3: CASSPHGGAGETQYF